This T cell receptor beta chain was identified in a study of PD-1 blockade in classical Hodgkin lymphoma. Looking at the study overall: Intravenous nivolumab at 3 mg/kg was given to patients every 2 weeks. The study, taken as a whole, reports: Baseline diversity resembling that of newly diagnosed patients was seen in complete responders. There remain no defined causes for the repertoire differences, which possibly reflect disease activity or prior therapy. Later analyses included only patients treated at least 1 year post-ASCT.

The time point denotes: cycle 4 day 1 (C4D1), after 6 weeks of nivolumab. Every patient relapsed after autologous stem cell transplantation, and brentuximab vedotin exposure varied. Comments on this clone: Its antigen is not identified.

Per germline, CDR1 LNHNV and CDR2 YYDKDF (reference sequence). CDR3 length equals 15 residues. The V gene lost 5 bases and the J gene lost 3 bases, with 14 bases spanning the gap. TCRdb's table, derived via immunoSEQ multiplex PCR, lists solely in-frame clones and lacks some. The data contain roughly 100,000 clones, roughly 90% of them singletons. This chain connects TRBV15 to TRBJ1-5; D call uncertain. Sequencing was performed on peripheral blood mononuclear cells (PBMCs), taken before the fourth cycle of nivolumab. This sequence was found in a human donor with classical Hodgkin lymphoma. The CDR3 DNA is TGTGCCACCAGCGCTCGAATGGACGTCAATCAGCCCCAGCATTTT. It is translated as CATSARMDVNQPQHF.